Listed here are 11 T cell receptor beta chains from one sample, sequenced in a study of cytotoxic CD8 clonotypes in ibrutinib-treated CLL. Repertoires were generated with immunoSEQ multiplex PCR, while TCRdb's copy carries only in-frame clones and drops some. The table has about 29,000 clones, around 63% seen once. Sequencing used PBMCs, obtained after 24 months of ibrutinib treatment. The receptors were gathered from a human donor with chronic lymphocytic leukemia.

V usage is TRBV18 and J usage is TRBJ2-5; D is uncertain. Trimming removed 5 bases from V and 9 bases from J, with 10 bases in between. This CDR3 comprises 11 residues. CDR1 and CDR2 (germline): KGHSH, LQKENI. The CDR3 sequence: CASSSNEAQYF. The CDR3, as DNA: TGTGCCAGCTCATCCAACGAAGCCCAGTACTTC.

The chain links TRBV28 to TRBJ1-3; D might be TRBD1 (6 bases). Germline V gene data show CDR1 as MDHEN and CDR2 as SYDVKM. The CDR3 is 13 residues long. V was cut by 7 bases and J by 8 bases, with 15 bases left in between. CDR3 sequence (DNA): TGTGCCAGCACTCCCAGGGGTTGGGACACCATATATTTT. This encodes CASTPRGWDTIYF.

The V call is TRBV23-1, the J call TRBJ2-2; D gene unclear. TRBV23-1 is marked as an open reading frame, function uncertain. The CDR3 has 10 amino acids. Trimming left V 9 bases short and J 7 bases short, with 6 bases between. This CDR3 is CASGHGELFF. CDR3 DNA sequence: TGCGCCAGTGGCCACGGGGAGCTGTTTTTT.

V usage is TRBV20-1 and J usage is TRBJ2-1; D uncertain. CDR3 length: 9 amino acids. Per germline, CDR1 DFQATT and CDR2 SNEGSKA (reference sequence). The CDR3 sequence is CIRSCEQFF. CDR3 nucleotide sequence: TGCATCAGAAGCTGTGAGCAGTTCTTC.

The V gene is TRBV18, the J gene TRBJ1-1, with D hard to call. Trimming cost V 0 bases and J 1 base, with 9 bases left between them. Germline V gives CDR1 KGHSH, CDR2 LQKENI. The CDR3 is 15 residues long. The CDR3 loop is CASSPPAPRNTEAFF. CDR3 nucleotides: TGTGCCAGCTCACCACCGGCCCCCCGGAACACTGAAGCTTTCTTT. Full variable domain (rest looked up from reference TRBV18 and TRBJ1-1): NAGVMQNPRHLVRRRGQEARLRCSPMKGHSHVYWYRQLPEEGLKFMVYLQKENIIDESGMPKERFSAEFPKEGPSILRIQQVVRGDSAAYFCASSPPAPRNTEAFFGQGTRLTVV.

The chain uses TRBV2 and TRBJ2-1, with D possibly being TRBD1 (5 bases). CDR3 length: 13 amino acids. V was cut by 4 bases and J by 5 bases, with 9 bases left in between. Per the germline V gene, CDR1 is SNHLY and CDR2 is FYNNEI. For the CDR3, the DNA is TGTGCCAGCAGTGTCCAGGGAAACAATGAGCAGTTCTTC. It is translated as CASSVQGNNEQFF.

This chain joins TRBV6-5 and TRBJ1-5, with a possible D match to TRBD1 (5 bases). This CDR3 has 14 residues. Trimming stripped 6 bases from V and 9 bases from J, with 18 bases between. Germline CDR1 is MNHEY and CDR2 is SVGAGI. The CDR3 sequence: CASSPLGGFGPQHF. DNA for the CDR3: TGTGCCAGCAGCCCACTCGGGGGGTTCGGGCCCCAGCATTTT.

This chain joins TRBV7-8 and TRBJ1-3; D call uncertain. This CDR3 is built from 15 residues. Germline CDR1 is SGHVS and CDR2 is FQNEAQ. V dropped 1 base and J dropped 1 base, with 8 bases sitting between them. The CDR3 is CASSLVLRSGNTIYF. CDR3 in DNA: TGTGCCAGCAGCTTAGTGCTTCGGTCTGGAAACACCATATATTTT.

The chain has TRBV5-6 and TRBJ2-3; D gene uncertain. This CDR3 region has 13 residues. Germline V CDR1 and CDR2: SGHDT, YYEEEE. V lost 1 base and J 1 base, leaving 4 bases between the germline ends. The CDR3 reads CASSLTGTDTQYF. The CDR3 region has the DNA TGTGCCAGCAGCTTGACAGGCACAGATACGCAGTATTTT.

The chain links TRBV2 to TRBJ2-5; D uncertain. This CDR3 is built from 15 residues. Germline values: CDR1 SNHLY, CDR2 FYNNEI. Trimming cost V 0 bases and J 6 bases, with 14 bases left between them. DNA for the CDR3: TGTGCCAGCAGTGAAGCGCAACTGCTCGGGCAGACCCAGTACTTC. Encoded protein: CASSEAQLLGQTQYF.

This clone was recorded a few times. The genes are TRBV6-5 and TRBJ1-5, with D possibly matching TRBD1 (5 bases). V dropped 5 bases and J dropped 0 bases, with 11 bases sitting between them. Per the germline V gene, CDR1 is MNHEY and CDR2 is SVGAGI. There are 15 residues in the CDR3. CDR3 sequence reads: CASSLQAYSNQPQHF. DNA for the CDR3: TGTGCCAGCAGTCTACAGGCCTATAGCAATCAGCCCCAGCATTTT.